These 19 T cell receptor beta chains were all obtained from the same sample, sequenced in a study of CD8+CD57+ T cells in acquired aplastic anemia. CDR3 and TCR beta VDJ profiling relied on genomic DNA as the template. MiXCR, run by TCRdb on the reads, gives a single entry per CDR3 protein. The table has 150,000 to 200,000 distinct CDR3 sequences, 45% to 55% seen once. Patients sequenced had flow cytometry evidence of CD8+CD57+ cell expansion. Material for sequencing was sorted CD4+, CD8+, or CD8+CD57+ T cells (not recorded which) from PBMCs. The receptors derive from a human donor with aplastic anemia.

Details on this clonotype: A read error is possible here, since a much larger clone lies one base away. The chain carries TRBV5-1 and TRBJ1-4; no clear D gene. V was pared by 9 bases and J by 0 bases, with 15 bases between. CDR3 size: 15 residues. The germline CDR1 and CDR2 sequences are SGHRS and YFSETQ. Here the CDR3 reads CAIDRGEPTNEKLFF. Written as DNA, the CDR3 is TGCGCCATCGACCGCGGGGAACCAACTAATGAAAAACTGTTTTTT.

About this clonotype itself: A clone one base away is much larger, so this may be a read error. CDR3: CASSILYEQYF. The CDR3 nucleotides are TGTGCCAGCAGCATCCTCTACGAGCAGTACTTC. This rearrangement joins TRBV7-8 to TRBJ2-7; no clear D. CDR3 length: 11 residues. Between the trimmed V and J ends, which lost 5 bases and 3 bases, there was a span of 5 bases. CDR1 and CDR2 from the germline V gene are SGHVS and FQNEAQ.

The chain uses TRBV27 and TRBJ2-3; D unclear. V was pared by 3 bases and J by 2 bases, with 12 bases between. The CDR3 is 15 residues long. CDR1 MNHEY and CDR2 SMNVEV come from the germline V gene (reference sequence). The CDR3 DNA reads TGTGCCAGCAGTTTGAGGCAGCCTAACACAGATACGCAGTATTTT. As protein: CASSLRQPNTDTQYF.

The sample holds many counts of this clonotype. The chain uses TRBV24-1 and TRBJ2-3; no definite D call. V lost 1 base and J 8 bases, leaving 9 bases between the germline ends. The CDR3 runs 13 residues. The germline CDR1 and CDR2 sequences are KGHDR and SFDVKD. The CDR3 region is CATSDFPEATQYF. The CDR3 nucleotides are TGTGCCACCAGTGATTTCCCCGAAGCTACGCAGTATTTT.

V and J are TRBV10-1 and TRBJ2-5, with 9 bases identical to TRBD2. Germline V gives CDR1 WNHNN, CDR2 SYGVQD (reference sequence). The CDR3 consists of 16 residues. V lost 4 bases to trimming and J lost 0 bases; unmatched junction nucleotides: 6. This CDR3 is CASSASSGANQETQYF. In DNA, the CDR3 is TGCGCCAGCAGTGCTTCTAGCGGGGCTAACCAAGAGACCCAGTACTTC.

This chain links TRBV10-3 with TRBJ1-3; D unresolved. Germline V gene lookup returns CDR1 ENHRY and CDR2 SYGVKD. V gave up 3 bases and J gave up 0 bases, with 15 bases separating them. The CDR3 sequence is 17 residues long. CDR3 in DNA: TGTGCCATCAGTGACCCCCGGGTCTCTTTCTCTGGAAACACCATATATTTT. Its translation: CAISDPRVSFSGNTIYF.

This chain joins TRBV20-1 and TRBJ2-1; TRBD1 matches 7 bases. The CDR3 length is 14 residues. V shed 0 bases and J 5 bases; nucleotides not matched to a gene: 4. CDR1 is DFQATT, CDR2 SNEGSKA, per germline (reference sequence). Here the CDR3 DNA reads TGCAGTGCTAGAGATGGGACAGCCGACAATGAGCAGTTCTTC. Protein product: CSARDGTADNEQFF.

This chain joins TRBV5-5 and TRBJ2-7; no reliable D call. Trimming stripped 1 base from V and 0 bases from J, with 14 bases between. This CDR3 region has 16 residues. The germline gives CDR1 SGHKS, CDR2 YYEKEE (reference sequence). The CDR3 sequence is CASSLTDTHSSYEQYF. As DNA, the CDR3 is TGTGCCAGCAGCTTGACGGATACCCACAGCTCCTACGAGCAGTACTTC. Supplemented by reference TRBV5-5 and TRBJ2-7, the full variable domain reads DAGVTQSPTHLIKTRGQQVTLRCSPISGHKSVSWYQQVLGQGPQFIFQYYEKEERGRGNFPDRFSARQFPNYSSELNVNALLLGDSALYLCASSLTDTHSSYEQYFGPGTRLTVT.

A few counts support this clonotype. J is TRBJ1-1 and V is TRBV6-5; D may be TRBD1 (5 bases). The germline V gene encodes CDR1 MNHEY and CDR2 SVGAGI. V was shortened by 2 bases and J by 4 bases, with 20 bases between the two germline ends. This CDR3 has 17 amino acids. CDR3 loop: CASSYPWTPGGSTEAFF. The CDR3 DNA is TGTGCCAGCAGTTACCCGTGGACACCCGGTGGGAGCACTGAAGCTTTCTTT.

The rearrangement joins TRBV24-1 to TRBJ2-3, with unresolved D. Germline CDR1 is KGHDR and CDR2 is SFDVKD. The length of the CDR3 is 14 residues. The V and J ends lost 5 bases and 0 bases respectively, with 8 bases between them. DNA of the CDR3: TGTGCCACCAGTGCCCCACTTAGCACAGATACGCAGTATTTT. Its protein product is CATSAPLSTDTQYF.

The rearrangement uses TRBV25-1 and TRBJ2-7; TRBD1 agrees at 10 bases. The CDR3 sequence is 15 residues long. Germline lookup yields CDR1 MGHDK and CDR2 SYGVNS. The junction had 4 bases not matched to a gene; V was cut back by 3 bases and J by 2 bases. The CDR3: CASSEGTGVTYEQYF. The CDR3 DNA is TGTGCCAGCAGTGAGGGGACAGGGGTAACCTACGAGCAGTACTTC.

This clonotype has a count of ten or more. The rearrangement uses TRBV12-3 or TRBV12-4 and TRBJ2-7; no definite D call. Deletions cut 10 bases from V and 2 bases from J, with 12 bases between. The CDR3 extends over 12 amino acids. The CDR3 nucleotides are TGTGCCACCGGTGGGGATCCCTACGAGCAGTACTTC. Residues: CATGGDPYEQYF.

This clonotype has a single count. V is TRBV6-1 and J is TRBJ2-7; possibly TRBD2 for D (5 bases). CDR1 and CDR2 from the germline V gene are MNHNS and SASEGT. CDR3 length: 12 residues. CDR3 in amino acids: CVTEGPSYEQYF. CDR3 DNA sequence: TGTGTGACCGAGGGTCCCTCCTACGAGCAGTACTTC.

This clonotype came up many times. The V call is TRBV9, the J call TRBJ2-1; TRBD2 agrees at 11 bases. Looked up from germline, CDR1 is SGDLS and CDR2 is YYNGEE. V shed 3 bases, J shed 5 bases, and the junction held 4 bases outside the gene matches. The CDR3 totals 15 residues. The CDR3 is CASSAGLAVHNEQFF. The CDR3 nucleotides are TGTGCCAGCAGCGCGGGACTAGCGGTTCACAATGAGCAGTTCTTC.

The rearrangement links TRBV4-1 to TRBJ1-1, with a possible D match to TRBD1 (6 bases). This CDR3 is built from 16 residues. Per the germline V gene, CDR1 is MGHRA and CDR2 is YSYEKL. V dropped 1 base and J dropped 0 bases, with 12 bases sitting between them. The CDR3: CASSQGGGGVNTEAFF. The CDR3 nucleotides read TGCGCCAGCAGCCAAGGAGGGGGTGGGGTGAACACTGAAGCTTTCTTT.

This clonotype was seen ten or more times. The V call is TRBV20-1, the J call TRBJ2-5, with a possible D match to TRBD2 (7 bases). The CDR3 consists of 15 residues. CDR1 and CDR2 (germline): DFQATT, SNEGSKA (reference sequence). The V end was cut by 3 bases, the J end by 10 bases, with 24 bases between. CDR3 region: CSARGGPASLVGQYF. DNA for the CDR3: TGCAGTGCTAGGGGGGGGCCAGCATCCCTTGTTGGCCAGTACTTC.

This clonotype appeared many times. This sequence joins TRBV6-2 or TRBV6-3 and TRBJ1-6, with D possibly being TRBD1 (6 bases). CDR1 is MNHEY, CDR2 SVGEGT, per germline. V was pared by 8 bases and J by 4 bases, with 9 bases between. The CDR3 covers 13 residues. CDR3 DNA: TGTGCCAGCTTGGACAGTTATAATTCACCCCTCCACTTT. This codes for CASLDSYNSPLHF.

The chain carries TRBV6-5 and TRBJ1-1; D not resolved. CDR1 and CDR2 (germline): MNHEY, SVGAGI. Trimming removed 6 bases at V and 6 bases at J, with 26 bases between. This CDR3 has 17 residues. CDR3 nucleotides: TGTGCCAGCAGCTATAGGGATCTTAGCGGCCTTTACGCTGAAGCTTTCTTT. Its translation: CASSYRDLSGLYAEAFF.

This clonotype was seen at least ten times. The rearrangement links TRBV4-1 to TRBJ2-7; D possibly corresponds to TRBD2 (7 bases). The CDR3 totals 15 residues. V shed 1 base and J shed 5 bases, with 15 bases lying between them. Germline V gene data show CDR1 as MGHRA and CDR2 as YSYEKL. The CDR3 bases are TGCGCCAGCAGCCAAGTAGGAACAGGGAGGGACGAGCAGTACTTC. Its translation is CASSQVGTGRDEQYF.